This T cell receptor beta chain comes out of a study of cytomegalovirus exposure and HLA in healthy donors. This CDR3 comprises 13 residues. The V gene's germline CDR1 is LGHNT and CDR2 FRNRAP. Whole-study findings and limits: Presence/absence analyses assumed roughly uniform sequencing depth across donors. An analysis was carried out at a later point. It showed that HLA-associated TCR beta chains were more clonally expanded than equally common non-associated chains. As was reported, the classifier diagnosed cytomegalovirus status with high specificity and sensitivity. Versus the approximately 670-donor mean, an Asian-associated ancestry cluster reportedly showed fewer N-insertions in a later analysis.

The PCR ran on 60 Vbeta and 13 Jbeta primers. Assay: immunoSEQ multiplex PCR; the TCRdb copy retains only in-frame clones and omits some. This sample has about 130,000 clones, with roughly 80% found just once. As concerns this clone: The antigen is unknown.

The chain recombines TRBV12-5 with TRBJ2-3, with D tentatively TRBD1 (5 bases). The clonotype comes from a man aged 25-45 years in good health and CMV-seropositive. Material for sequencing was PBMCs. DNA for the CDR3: TGTGCGGGGCGGCTACCTCTCACAGATACGCAGTATTTT. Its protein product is CAGRLPLTDTQYF.